This TCR beta chain was identified during a study of cytomegalovirus exposure and HLA in healthy donors. The study ran its PCR with 60 Vbeta and 13 Jbeta primers. Only in-frame clones appear in the TCRdb table, and some are missing; sequencing was by immunoSEQ multiplex PCR. The sample records around 150,000 clones, about 79% being singletons. This clone has more than one count but fewer than ten. The antigen is not known. Whole-study results and caveats: The dataset shows that most TCR sequences were rare, while some public TCRs occurred in many donors.

Germline trimming cut 5 bases from V and 4 bases from J; bases unmatched to any gene: 14. The CDR3 contains 18 residues. Germline values: CDR1 PRHDT, CDR2 FYEKMQ (reference sequence). Sequencing input: PBMCs. The origin of this receptor is a woman aged 45-59 years in good health and CMV-seropositive. The gene calls are TRBV13 and TRBJ2-7; TRBD2 agrees at 13 bases. The CDR3 DNA reads as TGTGCCAGCAGCCCCCGCACGGGACTAGCGGGGAAAAGGTACGAGCAGTACTTC. This sequence encodes CASSPRTGLAGKRYEQYF.